These 8 T cell receptor beta chains share one sample of origin, sequenced in a study of tumor and adjacent non-tumor tissue in lung cancer. The library came from three nested PCR rounds adapted from ARM-PCR protocols. Using its own MiXCR run on the multiplex PCR reads, TCRdb lists one record per CDR3 protein. The table has roughly 220,000 distinct CDR3 sequences, about two thirds seen once. No cell sorting was done before RNA was extracted from the tissue. Sequences were obtained from lung tumor tissue. The receptors derive from a man aged 60-69 years with non-small cell lung cancer.

Worth noting for this clonotype: One junction end disagrees with the germline gene, perhaps due to a read error. The chain joins TRBV6-1 to TRBJ1-5; D is perhaps TRBD1 (6 bases). The CDR3 consists of 15 residues. Germline loops: CDR1 MNHNS, CDR2 SASEGT. The CDR3 nucleotides are TGTGTCAGCAGCAAACAGGGAAATGTCAATCAGCCCCAGCATTTT. Translation gives CVSSKQGNVNQPQHF.

Concerning this clonotype itself: Because the CDR3 is missing its conserved closing phenylalanine or tryptophan, this is likely a read error. The chain joins TRBV11-3 to TRBJ2-1; D is ambiguous. The V end was cut by 8 bases, the J end by 1 base, with 12 bases between. The CDR3 consists of 14 residues. The germline V gene encodes CDR1 SGHNT and CDR2 YENEEA. CDR3 nucleotides: TGTGCCAGCTCGATCGGTCGGTCCTACAATGAGCAGTTCTAC. It encodes CASSIGRSYNEQFY.

With regard to this clonotype: A much larger clone differs by one base, so this may be a read error. The V and J genes are TRBV11-2 and TRBJ1-3; 9 positions match TRBD1. The germline CDR1 and CDR2 sequences are SGHAT and FQNNGV. The CDR3 extends over 15 amino acids. The CDR3 is CASSAGQGLVYTMYF. The CDR3 region has the DNA TGTGCCAGCAGCGCAGGACAGGGGTTGGTATACACCATGTATTTT.

With respect to this clonotype: An end of the junction differs from the germline gene, which may be a read error. V is TRBV5-6 and J is TRBJ2-4; 7 bases match TRBD2. Germline V gene lookup returns CDR1 SGHDT and CDR2 YYEEEE. This CDR3 is built from 15 residues. The CDR3 sequence is CVSSEAGPAKNIQYF. The CDR3 DNA is TGTGTCAGCAGCGAAGCGGGACCAGCCAAAAACATTCAGTATTTC.

About this clonotype itself: A junction boundary mismatches the germline segment, possibly from a read error. The V gene is TRBV6-2 or TRBV6-3, the J gene TRBJ2-2; D possibly matches TRBD1 or TRBD2 (6 bases each). This CDR3 comprises 13 residues. The germline V gene has CDR1 MNHEY and CDR2 SVGEGT. The CDR3 here is CASRQGFGGDLFF. The CDR3 nucleotides are TGTGCCAGCAGACAGGGTTTTGGCGGGGACCTGTTTTTT.

The J gene is TRBJ2-2, the V gene TRBV7-8; either TRBD1 or TRBD2 may fit D (5 bases each). V lost 2 bases to trimming and J lost 4 bases, with 14 bases between them. This CDR3 has 16 residues. From germline, CDR1 is SGHVS and CDR2 FQNEAQ. CDR3 sequence: CASSLFWGSATGELFF. The DNA for the CDR3 is TGTGCCAGCAGCTTATTTTGGGGGTCGGCCACCGGGGAGCTGTTTTTT.

Comment on this clonotype: At one end the junction does not follow the germline gene, possibly because of a read error. V is TRBV29-1 and J is TRBJ1-5, with a weak D call TRBD1 (5 bases). Germline-derived CDR1 and CDR2 are SQVTM and ANQGSEA. The CDR3 is 14 amino acids. The chain's CDR3 is CSVGGEGTGQPQHF. Here the CDR3 DNA reads TGTAGCGTTGGTGGGGAGGGGACCGGTCAGCCCCAGCATTTT.

As to this clonotype: This is likely a read error, given that the CDR3 carries no conserved phenylalanine or tryptophan at its end. The chain carries TRBV20-1 and TRBJ1-4, with 7 bases lining up with TRBD1. V shed 5 bases and J 11 bases; nucleotides not matched to a gene: 14. The CDR3 sequence is 14 residues long. Germline-derived CDR1 and CDR2 are DFQATT and SNEGSKA (reference sequence). CDR3 coding DNA: TGCAGTGCTTGGATAGGGGGCACGGGAGACAAACTGTTTCTT. Encoded protein: CSAWIGGTGDKLFL.